Presented here are 4 T cell receptor beta chains from one specimen sequenced in a study of lymphopenia after photon versus proton radiotherapy. Produced via immunoSEQ multiplex PCR; TCRdb's table is partial and in-frame only. The sample has roughly 49,000 clones, approximately 92% seen once. The source was peripheral blood, collected from a patient treated with photon-based radiotherapy. These receptors came from a woman between 40 and 50 years old with cholangiocarcinoma.

This sequence joins TRBV11-2 and TRBJ2-1; D gene ambiguous. Germline-derived CDR1 and CDR2 are SGHAT and FQNNGV. This CDR3 spans 15 amino acids. V lost 4 bases and J lost 0, with 10 bases in between. CDR3 DNA sequence: TGTGCCAGCAGCTCCGACTGGAGCTCCTACAATGAGCAGTTCTTC. Encoded protein: CASSSDWSSYNEQFF.

V gene TRBV5-1 combines with J gene TRBJ2-7; D is ambiguous. With 0 bases removed from V and 6 bases from J, the gap between germline ends came to 19 bases. Germline V lookup: CDR1 SGHRS, CDR2 YFSETQ. This CDR3 region has 16 residues. The CDR3 coding sequence is TGCGCCAGCAGCTTGGGGCGGCCGACGCAACCCGGCGAGCAGTACTTC. Residues: CASSLGRPTQPGEQYF.

This clone was counted a few times. The chain is built from TRBV30 and TRBJ2-5; D not resolved. This CDR3 is 13 amino acids long. The V and J ends lost 2 bases and 1 base respectively, with 8 bases between them. CDR1 is GTSNPN, CDR2 SVGIG, per germline (reference sequence). This CDR3 reads CAWSRNVQETQYF. CDR3 DNA: TGTGCCTGGAGTAGGAACGTCCAAGAGACCCAGTACTTC.

This chain joins TRBV5-6 and TRBJ2-2; 10 nucleotides agree with TRBD1. Germline loops: CDR1 SGHDT, CDR2 YYEEEE. J gave up 5 bases and V 2 bases, and 3 bases lay outside the gene matches. The CDR3 sequence is 15 residues long. The CDR3 loop reads CASSLRQGATGELFF. The CDR3 DNA reads TGTGCCAGCAGCTTAAGACAGGGGGCGACCGGGGAGCTGTTTTTT.